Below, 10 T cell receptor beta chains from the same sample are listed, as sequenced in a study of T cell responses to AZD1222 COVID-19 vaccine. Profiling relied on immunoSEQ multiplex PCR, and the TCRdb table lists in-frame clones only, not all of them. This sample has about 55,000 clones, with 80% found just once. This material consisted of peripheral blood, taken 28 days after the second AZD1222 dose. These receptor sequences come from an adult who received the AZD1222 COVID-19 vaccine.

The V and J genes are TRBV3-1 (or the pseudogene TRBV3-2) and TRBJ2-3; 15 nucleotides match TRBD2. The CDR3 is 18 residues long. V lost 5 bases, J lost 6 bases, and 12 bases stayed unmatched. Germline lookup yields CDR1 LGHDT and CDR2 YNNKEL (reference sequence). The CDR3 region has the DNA TGTGCCAGCAGCTACCGGACTAGCGGGGGGGGTCAAGGGGATACGCAGTATTTT. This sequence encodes CASSYRTSGGGQGDTQYF.

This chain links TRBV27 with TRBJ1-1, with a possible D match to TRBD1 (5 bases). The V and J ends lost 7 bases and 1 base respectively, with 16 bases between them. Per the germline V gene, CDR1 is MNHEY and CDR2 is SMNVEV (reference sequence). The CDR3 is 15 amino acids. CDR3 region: CASTGRGGWNTEAFF. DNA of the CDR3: TGTGCCAGCACGGGACGGGGGGGATGGAACACTGAAGCTTTCTTT.

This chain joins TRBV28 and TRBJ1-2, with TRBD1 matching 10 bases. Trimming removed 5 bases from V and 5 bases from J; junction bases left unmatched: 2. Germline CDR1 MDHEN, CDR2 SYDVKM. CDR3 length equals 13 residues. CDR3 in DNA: TGTGCCAGCAGTGGACAGGGGGTTTATGGCTACACCTTC. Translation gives CASSGQGVYGYTF.

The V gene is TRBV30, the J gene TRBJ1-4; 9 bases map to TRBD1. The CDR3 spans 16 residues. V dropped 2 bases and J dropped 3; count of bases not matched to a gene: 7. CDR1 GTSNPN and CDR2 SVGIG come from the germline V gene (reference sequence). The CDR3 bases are TGTGCCTGGAGTCAAAGGACAGGGGAAGCTAATGAAAAACTGTTTTTT. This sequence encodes CAWSQRTGEANEKLFF. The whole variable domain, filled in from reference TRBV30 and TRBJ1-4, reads SQTIHQWPATLVQPVGSPLSLECTVEGTSNPNLYWYRQAAGRGLQLLFYSVGIGQISSEVPQNLSASRPQDRQFILSSKKLLLSDSGFYLCAWSQRTGEANEKLFFGSGTQLSVL.

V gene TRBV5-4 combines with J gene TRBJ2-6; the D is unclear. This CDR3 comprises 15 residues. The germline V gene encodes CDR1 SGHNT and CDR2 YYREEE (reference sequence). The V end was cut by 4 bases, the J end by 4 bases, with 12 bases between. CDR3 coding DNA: TGTGCCAGCAGCAGACCAGGATCGGGGGCCAACGTCCTGACTTTC. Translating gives CASSRPGSGANVLTF.

This CDR3 is CASSPRTGINNEQFF. The CDR3 DNA reads as TGTGCCAGCAGCCCTCGGACAGGGATCAACAATGAGCAGTTCTTC. This chain joins TRBV9 and TRBJ2-1, with TRBD1 matching 8 bases. There are 15 residues in the CDR3. The germline gives CDR1 SGDLS, CDR2 YYNGEE. V lost 4 bases, J lost 5 bases, and 8 bases stayed unmatched.

CDR3 loop: CASSLFGGYEQYV. The CDR3, as DNA: TGTGCCAGCAGTTTATTTGGAGGTTACGAGCAGTACGTC. The V call is TRBV28, the J call TRBJ2-7; a weak D match, TRBD2 (5 bases). The V end was cut by 1 base, the J end by 4 bases, with 8 bases between. This CDR3 contains 13 residues. The germline CDR1 and CDR2 sequences are MDHEN and SYDVKM.

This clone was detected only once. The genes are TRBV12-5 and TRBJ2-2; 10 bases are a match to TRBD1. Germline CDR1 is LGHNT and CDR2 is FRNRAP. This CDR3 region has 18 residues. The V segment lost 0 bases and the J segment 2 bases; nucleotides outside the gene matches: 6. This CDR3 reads CASGLVVGTGANTGELFF. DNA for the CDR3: TGTGCTAGTGGTTTGGTAGTCGGGACAGGGGCCAACACCGGGGAGCTGTTTTTT.

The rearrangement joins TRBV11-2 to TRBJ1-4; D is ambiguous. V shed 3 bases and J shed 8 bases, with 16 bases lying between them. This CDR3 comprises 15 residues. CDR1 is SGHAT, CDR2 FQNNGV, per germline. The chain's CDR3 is CASSLSGPGGEKLFF. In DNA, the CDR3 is TGTGCCAGCAGCTTGTCGGGCCCGGGAGGAGAAAAACTGTTTTTT.

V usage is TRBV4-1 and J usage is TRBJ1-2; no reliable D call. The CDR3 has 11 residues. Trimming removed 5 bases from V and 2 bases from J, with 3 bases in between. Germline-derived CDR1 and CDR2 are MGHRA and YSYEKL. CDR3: CASSSNYGYTF. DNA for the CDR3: TGCGCCAGCAGCTCAAACTATGGCTACACCTTC.